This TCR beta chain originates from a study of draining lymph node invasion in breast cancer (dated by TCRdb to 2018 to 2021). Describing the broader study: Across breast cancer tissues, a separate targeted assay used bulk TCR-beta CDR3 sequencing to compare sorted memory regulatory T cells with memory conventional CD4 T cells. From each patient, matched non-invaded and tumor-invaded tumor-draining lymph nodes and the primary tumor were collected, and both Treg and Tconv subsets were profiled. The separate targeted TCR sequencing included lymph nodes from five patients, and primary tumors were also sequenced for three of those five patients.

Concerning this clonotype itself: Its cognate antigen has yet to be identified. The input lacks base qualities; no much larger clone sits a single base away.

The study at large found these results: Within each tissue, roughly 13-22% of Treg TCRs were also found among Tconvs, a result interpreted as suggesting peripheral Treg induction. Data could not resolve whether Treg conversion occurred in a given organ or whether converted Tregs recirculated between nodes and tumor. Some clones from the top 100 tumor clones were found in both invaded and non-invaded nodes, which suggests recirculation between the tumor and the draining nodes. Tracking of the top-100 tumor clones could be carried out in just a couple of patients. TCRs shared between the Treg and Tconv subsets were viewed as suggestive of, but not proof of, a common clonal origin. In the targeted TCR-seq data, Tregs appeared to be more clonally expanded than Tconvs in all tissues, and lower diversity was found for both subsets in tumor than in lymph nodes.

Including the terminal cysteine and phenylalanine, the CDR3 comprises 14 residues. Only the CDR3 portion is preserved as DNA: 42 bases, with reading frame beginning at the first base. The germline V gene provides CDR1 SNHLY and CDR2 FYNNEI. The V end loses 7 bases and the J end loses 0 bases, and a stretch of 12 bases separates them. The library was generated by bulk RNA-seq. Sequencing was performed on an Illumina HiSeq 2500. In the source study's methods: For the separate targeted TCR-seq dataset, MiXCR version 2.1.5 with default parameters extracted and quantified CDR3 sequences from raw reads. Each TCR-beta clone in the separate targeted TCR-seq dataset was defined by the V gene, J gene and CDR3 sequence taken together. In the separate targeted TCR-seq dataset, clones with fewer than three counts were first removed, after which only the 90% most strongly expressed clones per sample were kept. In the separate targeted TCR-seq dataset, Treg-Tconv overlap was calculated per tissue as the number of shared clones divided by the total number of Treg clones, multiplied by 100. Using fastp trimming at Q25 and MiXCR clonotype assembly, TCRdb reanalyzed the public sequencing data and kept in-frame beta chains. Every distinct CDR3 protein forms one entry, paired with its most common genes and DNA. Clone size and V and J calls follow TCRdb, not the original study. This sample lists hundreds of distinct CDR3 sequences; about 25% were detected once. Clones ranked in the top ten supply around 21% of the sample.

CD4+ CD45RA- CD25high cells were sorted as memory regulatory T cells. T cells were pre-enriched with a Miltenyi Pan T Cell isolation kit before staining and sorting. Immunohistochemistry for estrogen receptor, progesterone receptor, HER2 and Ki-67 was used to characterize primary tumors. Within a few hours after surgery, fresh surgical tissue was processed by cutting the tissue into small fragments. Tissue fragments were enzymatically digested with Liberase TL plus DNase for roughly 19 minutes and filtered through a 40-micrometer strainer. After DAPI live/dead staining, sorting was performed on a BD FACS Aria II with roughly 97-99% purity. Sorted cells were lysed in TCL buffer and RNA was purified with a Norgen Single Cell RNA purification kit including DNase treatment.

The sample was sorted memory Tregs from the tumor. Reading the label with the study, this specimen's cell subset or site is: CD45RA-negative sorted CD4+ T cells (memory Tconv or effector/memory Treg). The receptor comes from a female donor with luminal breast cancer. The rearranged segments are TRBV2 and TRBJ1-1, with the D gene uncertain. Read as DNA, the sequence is TGTGCCAGCATGCCCGGAACGGTGAACACTGAAGCTTTCTTT. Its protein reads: CASMPGTVNTEAFF.